This TCR beta chain was recovered during a study of long-term antiretroviral therapy in people with HIV. Comment on this clone: Its antigen remains unidentified. One junction end does not reproduce the germline sequence, and a read error may be involved.

Overall study results and limits: It was observed that HIV repertoires exhibited narrower CDR3 length ranges than controls.

An immunoSEQ assay, version v3.0, was performed at survey level. For each individual sample, sequencing targeted roughly 40,000-55,000 T-cell genomes. Here immunoSEQ multiplex PCR was the method, and the copy in TCRdb shows in-frame clones only, minus some. The repertoire holds about 16,000 clones, with approximately 81% as singletons. The length of the CDR3 is 13 residues. CDR1 and CDR2 (germline): SNHLY, FYNNEI. This chain uses TRBV2 with TRBJ1-2; D is possibly TRBD1 (6 bases). The TCR sequence derives from a woman between 35 and 50 years old with HIV. The source material was unsorted PBMCs, sampled 0.5 years after starting antiretroviral therapy. The CDR3 DNA follows: TGTGCCAGCAATGAACAGGGACCCTATGGCTACACCTTC. Amino acids: CASNEQGPYGYTF.